This paragraph reports one T cell receptor beta chain. The data were obtained in a study of blood T cell repertoires in COVID-19. Per the study methods: Amplified reference gene primers provided the basis for estimating nucleated cell counts. Sequencing used immunoSEQ multiplex PCR; TCRdb keeps in-frame clones, though not all of them. From that table come the V and J calls and clone size; the DNA was used to work out D and trimming. Of about 45,000 clones in the sample, 83% were seen once. The sequence came from a man older than 75 in a cohort sampled during active COVID-19. Sequencing was performed on peripheral blood.

The CDR3 DNA reads TGTGCCAGCTCATCTCGGACAGGGGGCTATGGCTACACCTTC. This gives the protein CASSSRTGGYGYTF. V is TRBV18 and J is TRBJ1-2, with 10 bases identical to TRBD1. Germline CDR1 reads KGHSH; CDR2 reads LQKENI. V was clipped by 5 bases and J by 4 bases; unmatched bases: 4. CDR3 length: 14 amino acids.